The 27 T cell receptor beta chains reported below all come from one sample, sequenced in a study of early T cells in non-severe SARS-CoV-2 infection. TCRdb fed the 5' RACE reads into MiXCR, producing one record per CDR3 protein. The sample gives over 20,000 distinct CDR3 sequences, 4.8% of which show up once; less than 6% is in the top ten. Sequenced sample: whole blood. The receptors come from an adult who was a healthcare worker with PCR-confirmed SARS-CoV-2 infection or an uninfected control (not recorded which).

The sample holds many counts of this clonotype. The chain uses TRBV2 and TRBJ2-2; 12 bases agree with TRBD1. The length of the CDR3 is 21 residues. Trimming cost V 5 bases and J 1 base; bases outside gene matches: 17. Germline loops: CDR1 SNHLY, CDR2 FYNNEI. The CDR3 sequence is CASSPTTWDRGRARNTGELFF. In DNA form, the CDR3 reads TGTGCCAGCAGTCCGACAACTTGGGACAGGGGGCGAGCAAGGAACACCGGGGAGCTGTTTTTT.

The table lists this clonotype with many counts. As DNA, the CDR3 is TGTGCCAGCAGCATTAGTGCTACAGATACGCAGTATTTT. This gives the protein CASSISATDTQYF. V and J are TRBV7-2 and TRBJ2-3; D gene uncertain. V dropped 5 bases and J dropped 3 bases, with 9 bases sitting between them. The CDR3 sequence is 13 residues long. The V gene's germline CDR1 is SGHTA and CDR2 FQGNSA.

There are many counts of this clonotype. This sequence joins TRBV20-1 and TRBJ2-2; possible D gene TRBD2, 6 bases. V lost 6 bases and J 3 bases, leaving 11 bases between the germline ends. Germline CDR1 and CDR2: DFQATT and SNEGSKA (reference sequence). The CDR3 length is 13 residues. The CDR3 DNA sequence: TGCAGTGCCACGACTAGTTACACCGGGGAGCTGTTTTTT. Translated, it gives CSATTSYTGELFF.

This clonotype was found a few times. The chain joins TRBV10-1 to TRBJ2-1; D perhaps matches TRBD2 (6 bases). This CDR3 has 17 amino acids. CDR1 and CDR2 from the germline V gene are WNHNN and SYGVQD (reference sequence). V was clipped by 0 bases and J by 3 bases, with 15 bases between them. The CDR3 region has the DNA TGCGCCAGCAGTGAGTCTAGAGCAAGGAGGGTCTACAATGAGCAGTTCTTC. This codes for CASSESRARRVYNEQFF.

In the case of this clonotype: A much larger clone sits a single nucleotide away, making a read error possible. This chain uses TRBV29-1 with TRBJ1-2; 9 nucleotides line up with TRBD1. From germline, CDR1 is SQVTM and CDR2 ANQGSEA. The CDR3 is made up of 16 amino acids. V shed 5 bases, J shed 2 bases, and the junction held 12 bases outside the gene matches. CDR3 bases: TGCAGCGTTTCCGATCCCGGGACAGGGAGCAACTATGGCTACACCTTC. This codes for CSVSDPGTGSNYGYTF.

This clonotype was detected ten times or more. The chain couples TRBV11-3 to TRBJ2-3; 8 nucleotides match TRBD1. From germline, CDR1 is SGHNT and CDR2 YENEEA. Trimming removed 5 bases from V and 11 bases from J; junction bases left unmatched: 15. This CDR3 is built from 15 residues. CDR3 DNA sequence: TGTGCCAGCAGCCCCGGGACAGGTGAAGCTAATAAGCAGTATTTT. Protein sequence: CASSPGTGEANKQYF.

This clonotype was counted ten times or more. This rearrangement joins TRBV6-1 to TRBJ2-1; D uncertain. Trimming left V 2 bases short and J 5 bases short, with 13 bases between. CDR1 and CDR2 (germline): MNHNS, SASEGT. The CDR3 covers 15 residues. The CDR3 nucleotides read TGTGCCAGCAGTGAACAAGACGGGCAGAACAATGAGCAGTTCTTC. It is translated as CASSEQDGQNNEQFF.

This clonotype came up many times. The V gene is TRBV19, the J gene TRBJ1-5, with unresolved D. The CDR3 consists of 15 residues. In germline, CDR1 is LNHDA, CDR2 SQIVND (reference sequence). V lost 3 bases and J 4 bases, leaving 13 bases between the germline ends. The CDR3 nucleotides are TGTGCCAGTAGTATCGCCATGGGGTTTAATCAGCCCCAGCATTTT. As protein: CASSIAMGFNQPQHF.

This clonotype has more than one count but fewer than ten. J is TRBJ2-3 and V is TRBV7-2, with unresolved D. The germline V and J ends were trimmed by 1 base and 7 bases, with 6 bases remaining between them. This CDR3 comprises 12 residues. Germline V CDR1 and CDR2: SGHTA, FQGNSA. The DNA for the CDR3 is TGTGCCAGCAGCTTAGACTTTTATACGCAGTATTTT. Translation: CASSLDFYTQYF.

In its sample, this clonotype was seen many times. This sequence joins TRBV20-1 and TRBJ2-1; perhaps TRBD2 as D (7 bases). The CDR3 extends over 16 amino acids. V was pared by 0 bases and J by 3 bases, with 15 bases between. The germline V gene has CDR1 DFQATT and CDR2 SNEGSKA (reference sequence). The CDR3 coding sequence is TGCAGTGCTAGAGATCAGAGGGGGGGAGACTACAATGAGCAGTTCTTC. This translates into CSARDQRGGDYNEQFF.

This clonotype appeared many times. This chain joins TRBV29-1 and TRBJ2-7; TRBD2 matches 7 bases. CDR1 SQVTM and CDR2 ANQGSEA come from the germline V gene. Trimming at V came to 4 bases and at J to 5 bases, leaving 8 bases not matched to a gene. The CDR3 spans 13 residues. CDR3 in amino acids: CSVAPSGKHEQYF. CDR3 nucleotide sequence: TGCAGCGTTGCGCCCAGCGGGAAGCACGAGCAGTACTTC.

This clonotype was seen many times. The chain employs TRBV7-9 and TRBJ2-2; unclear D gene. Germline CDR1 SEHNR, CDR2 FQNEAQ (reference sequence). V was shortened by 4 bases and J by 6 bases, with 15 bases between the two germline ends. This CDR3 is 15 amino acids long. This CDR3 is CASSSGLSQAGELFF. CDR3 sequence (DNA): TGTGCCAGCAGCTCCGGGTTAAGTCAAGCCGGGGAGCTGTTTTTT.

This clonotype was seen repeatedly, ten times or more. The chain combines TRBV2 with TRBJ2-5; perhaps TRBD2 as D (6 bases). The CDR3 loop spans 13 amino acids. V was clipped by 7 bases and J by 1 base, with 10 bases between them. Germline CDR1 is SNHLY and CDR2 is FYNNEI. The CDR3 DNA is TGTGCCAGCATGGGCGGGGCCCAAGAGACCCAGTACTTC. Translated, it gives CASMGGAQETQYF.

This clonotype was found many times. The chain combines TRBV11-2 with TRBJ2-7; TRBD2 agrees at 14 bases. Germline-derived CDR1 and CDR2 are SGHAT and FQNNGV. Trimming at V came to 3 bases and at J to 2 bases, leaving 0 bases not matched to a gene. The CDR3 spans 15 residues. The CDR3 nucleotides are TGTGCCAGCAGCTTGGGACTAGCGGGGGCCTACGAGCAGTACTTC. Translated, it gives CASSLGLAGAYEQYF.

This clonotype came up many times. The rearrangement links TRBV5-5 to TRBJ2-6; D unclear. Germline loops: CDR1 SGHKS, CDR2 YYEKEE (reference sequence). V was trimmed by 0 bases and J by 2 bases, leaving 6 bases between them. This CDR3 is 15 amino acids long. The CDR3 nucleotides read TGTGCCAGCAGCTTGGAAGGGACTGGGGCCAACGTCCTGACTTTC. Residues: CASSLEGTGANVLTF. Full variable domain (rest looked up from reference TRBV5-5 and TRBJ2-6): DAGVTQSPTHLIKTRGQQVTLRCSPISGHKSVSWYQQVLGQGPQFIFQYYEKEERGRGNFPDRFSARQFPNYSSELNVNALLLGDSALYLCASSLEGTGANVLTFGAGSRLTVL.

This clonotype has a count of ten or more. The chain has TRBV20-1 and TRBJ2-1; 14 bases agree with TRBD2. This CDR3 is built from 13 residues. CDR1 and CDR2 from the germline V gene are DFQATT and SNEGSKA (reference sequence). V gave up 6 bases and J gave up 12 bases; unmatched junction bases: 7. The CDR3 coding sequence is TGCAGTGCCGGGACTAGCGGGAGCTGGATGCAGTTCTTC. Amino acid sequence: CSAGTSGSWMQFF.

This clonotype was seen a few times. The J gene is TRBJ2-7, the V gene TRBV11-2; D is tentatively TRBD1 or TRBD2 (5 bases each). Germline-derived CDR1 and CDR2 are SGHAT and FQNNGV. The CDR3 spans 13 residues. Trimming pared 3 bases from V and 6 bases from J, leaving 12 bases between. The CDR3 coding sequence is TGTGCCAGCAGCTTGGGACGGTATGGCGAGCAGTACTTC. Its translation is CASSLGRYGEQYF.

A few counts support this clonotype. The V gene is TRBV9, the J gene TRBJ2-5; 7 bases agree with TRBD1. The germline V gene has CDR1 SGDLS and CDR2 YYNGEE. The CDR3 is 14 amino acids. The J segment lost 1 base and the V segment lost 3 bases, leaving 3 bases of the junction unmatched. For the CDR3, the DNA is TGTGCCAGCAGCGCGGGACAGCCCCAAGAGACCCAGTACTTC. It is translated as CASSAGQPQETQYF.

This clonotype qualifies as medium-sized. This chain's CDR3 is CASSSHWQTYNEQFF. The CDR3 DNA reads TGTGCCAGCAGCAGCCATTGGCAAACTTACAATGAGCAGTTCTTC. The chain combines TRBV6-5 with TRBJ2-1; no firm D call. The V and J ends lost 6 bases and 4 bases respectively, with 16 bases between them. In germline, CDR1 is MNHEY, CDR2 SVGAGI. The CDR3 consists of 15 residues.

This clonotype was detected a few times. The CDR3 DNA reads TGTGCCAGCAGTAAGAGAGGAGCAGATACGCAGTATTTT. Translating it yields CASSKRGADTQYF. J is TRBJ2-3 and V is TRBV9; no clear D. Trimming removed 5 bases at V and 4 bases at J, with 11 bases between. Looked up from germline, CDR1 is SGDLS and CDR2 is YYNGEE. This CDR3 is built from 13 residues. Full variable domain (missing parts from reference TRBV9 and TRBJ2-3): DSGVTQTPKHLITATGQRVTLRCSPRSGDLSVYWYQQSLDQGLQFLIQYYNGEERAKGNILERFSAQQFPDLHSELNLSSLELGDSALYFCASSKRGADTQYFGPGTRLTVL.

This clonotype was found many times. Written as DNA, the CDR3 is TGTGCCAGCAGCGCGACAGGGGCGCCGGGAGAGACCCAGTACTTC. As protein: CASSATGAPGETQYF. The gene calls are TRBV7-3 and TRBJ2-5; 8 bases match TRBD1. The germline V gene encodes CDR1 SGHTA and CDR2 FQGTGA. The CDR3 is 15 residues long. Germline trimming cut 5 bases from V and 4 bases from J; bases unmatched to any gene: 9.

There are many counts of this clonotype. The chain combines TRBV20-1 with TRBJ1-5; D gene uncertain. Germline V lookup: CDR1 DFQATT, CDR2 SNEGSKA (reference sequence). The CDR3 length is 14 residues. Trimming removed 3 bases from V and 2 bases from J, with 11 bases in between. The CDR3 reads CSASKGYGNQPQHF. The CDR3 DNA reads as TGCAGTGCTAGTAAGGGATATGGCAATCAGCCCCAGCATTTT.

Within the sample, this clonotype is medium-sized (0.01 to 0.1%). The chain couples TRBV3-1 to TRBJ1-2, with D possibly being TRBD1 (5 bases). Trimming removed 6 bases at V and 8 bases at J, with 10 bases between. The CDR3 consists of 11 residues. CDR1 is LGHDT, CDR2 YNNKEL, per germline (reference sequence). CDR3 in DNA: TGTGCCAGCAGTAAGGACAAGGGCTACACCTTC. Translated, it gives CASSKDKGYTF.

The chain combines TRBV10-2 with TRBJ2-3; no reliable D call. The CDR3 length is 14 residues. Germline CDR1 and CDR2: WSHSY and SAAADI. Between the trimmed V and J ends, which lost 4 bases and 2 bases, there was a span of 10 bases. In DNA form, the CDR3 reads TGCGCCAGCAGTGCGAGAGCGTTCACAGATACGCAGTATTTT. It is translated as CASSARAFTDTQYF.

By share, this clonotype counts as medium-sized (0.01 to 0.1%). The chain is built from TRBV12-3 or TRBV12-4 and TRBJ2-7; weak D call: TRBD2 (5 bases). This CDR3 has 13 amino acids. The V end lost 7 bases, the J end lost 3 bases, and 13 bases lay between the germline ends. DNA for the CDR3: TGTGCCAGCACAGGACTTGCCGACTACGAGCAGTACTTC. Amino acid sequence: CASTGLADYEQYF.

This clonotype was observed many times. The chain joins TRBV2 to TRBJ2-7, with 9 bases identical to TRBD2. The ends lost 1 base at V and 2 bases at J; junction bases unmatched: 3. This CDR3 spans 15 amino acids. Germline V lookup: CDR1 SNHLY, CDR2 FYNNEI. The CDR3 sequence is CASSEGLAGAYEQYF. The DNA for the CDR3 is TGTGCCAGCAGTGAAGGGTTAGCGGGGGCCTACGAGCAGTACTTC. Using reference TRBV2 and TRBJ2-7 for the parts outside the CDR3, the full variable domain is EPEVTQTPSHQVTQMGQEVILRCVPISNHLYFYWYRQILGQKVEFLVSFYNNEISEKSEIFDDQFSVERPDGSNFTLKIRSTKLEDSAMYFCASSEGLAGAYEQYFGPGTRLTVT.

The genes are TRBV20-1 and TRBJ1-5; D unclear. Germline V lookup: CDR1 DFQATT, CDR2 SNEGSKA (reference sequence). V was shortened by 3 bases and J by 4 bases, with 13 bases between the two germline ends. CDR3 length: 14 amino acids. The CDR3 coding sequence is TGCAGTGCTAGGGAGGCAGAAAGTAATCAGCCCCAGCATTTT. As protein: CSAREAESNQPQHF.